This TCR beta chain was retrieved from a study of shared clonotypes between healthy human individuals. Study-wide results and caveats: The sharing of around 5% of naive CD4 clonotypes was seen across a handful of donors. Genetic and exposure-history diversity was limited by the few donors. Clonotype sharing levels among donors were expected to vary with sequencing depth.

Turning to this clone: The antigen remains undetermined.

The CDR3 is 16 residues long. The V gene lost 4 bases and the J gene lost 4 bases, with 19 bases spanning the gap. CDR1 and CDR2 from the germline V gene are SGHDN and FVKESK. The protocol was immunoSEQ multiplex PCR, while the TCRdb copy is restricted to in-frame clones and leaves out a portion. The sample has about 2.3 million clones, 80% to 95% seen once; the top ten hold about 0.37%. Sample: naive CD4+ T cells from PBMCs. As for subset: CD45RA+ positively selected. The TCR was taken from a man aged 18 to 30 in good health. Some clones in this sample may be carry-over from other donors' samples. This chain uses TRBV14 with TRBJ2-5; D is possibly TRBD1 (5 bases). CDR3 sequence: CASSRPQGPRGETQYF. For the CDR3, the DNA is TGTGCCAGCAGCCGTCCCCAGGGCCCCCGTGGAGAGACCCAGTACTTC. Full variable domain (rest looked up from reference TRBV14 and TRBJ2-5): EAGVTQFPSHSVIEKGQTVTLRCDPISGHDNLYWYRRVMGKEIKFLLHFVKESKQDESGMPNNRFLAERTGGTYSTLKVQPAELEDSGVYFCASSRPQGPRGETQYFGPGTRLLVL.